The following is a T cell receptor (beta chain) sequence with its context. The sample is drawn from a study of blood T cell repertoires in COVID-19. Looking at the study overall: Sites across the United States, Italy and Spain contributed samples from acute and convalescent COVID-19.

Original processing notes: Reference gene primer amplification gave estimated nucleated cell counts. Clones were read by immunoSEQ multiplex PCR, and TCRdb kept only the in-frame ones, dropping some. Clonal size and the V and J genes are those of that table, whereas D and trimming came from the DNA. Among 140,000 to 150,000 clones listed, 81% were seen once. Germline V gene lookup returns CDR1 MDHEN and CDR2 SYDVKM. Trimming pared 5 bases from V and 8 bases from J, leaving 15 bases between. The CDR3 sequence is 13 residues long. The rearrangement uses TRBV28 and TRBJ1-2; D possibly corresponds to TRBD1 (5 bases). The sequenced material came from peripheral blood. The sequence was obtained from a human donor in a cohort sampled during active COVID-19. The CDR3 sequence: CASSPPTVGGYTF. CDR3 nucleotides: TGTGCCAGCAGTCCCCCGACAGTGGGAGGCTACACCTTC.